What follows is one TCR beta chain and its context. Its binding antigen is unknown. Base qualities are not provided; no much larger clone lies one nucleotide away. Each collaborating institution followed its own protocols to collect whole blood in K2EDTA tubes. For TCRbeta analysis, collaborators shipped samples as frozen whole blood, isolated PBMCs, or DNA extracted from either of those sample types. The entry originates in a study of blood T cell repertoires in COVID-19 (dated by TCRdb to about 2020). Regarding the complete study: Collaborator samples came from the United States, Italy and Spain and covered acute and convalescent phases of COVID-19. The prospective study material was composed of cDNA or gDNA derived from T cells, B-cell-depleted T cells, or PBMCs. The dataset comprised deeply sampled blood TCRbeta repertoires from subjects exposed to, actively infected with, or recovered from COVID-19. A freely available public database, intended as a resource for researchers studying the immune response to SARS-CoV-2, is where the repertoires were released. Samples were obtained from the ongoing ImmuneRACE study (first 160 participants) and from 1,254 subjects provided by 6 global collaborators. The sample metadata nearly always contained a de-identified subject ID, COVID-19 status, age in years and sex. Where HLA class I and class II types were available, the types were taken from metadata supplied by the sample provider, not from assay-based typing.

Trimming at the junction amounts to 3 bases on V and 5 bases on J, and the germline ends lie 11 bases apart. Spanning cysteine to phenylalanine, the CDR3 consists of 13 amino acids. The sequence is cut down to CDR3 DNA, 39 bases in frame from base 1. Based on the germline V gene, the CDR1 and CDR2 sequences are SGHTA and FQGNSA. The paper's findings and limits, for the study overall: The quantity of clinical and demographic metadata differed by source and by participant and was supplied without curation.

The immunoSEQ Assay, a bias-controlled multiplex PCR, was used to amplify TCRbeta CDR3 regions from genomic DNA. The authors' pipeline ran thus. Nucleated cell counts per sample were estimated from amplification of reference gene primers within the assay. To quantify the absolute abundance of each unique TCRbeta CDR3 rearrangement, sequence reads were collapsed and filtered. For each sample, productive Simpson clonality was calculated by taking the square root of Simpson's diversity index across productive rearrangements. TCRdb took over this immuneACCESS table, retaining in-frame rearrangements with V and J assigned. Such tables are incomplete; in checked studies, under half of the missing clones stem from an unresolved V gene, and the remainder is unexplained. The DNA gave D and trimming, while V, J and clone size come from that table. The sample data list about 270,000 clones, and 65% to 90% of these were observed just once. The top ten constitute around 2.9% of the sample.

The rearranged chain carries TRBV7-2 and TRBJ2-7; no D segment can be confidently identified. The clonotype comes from a woman in her fifties or sixties with active or convalescent COVID-19. Sequencing was carried out using peripheral blood. The DNA sequence is TGTGCCAGCAGCTTGGTGTCCGTAGACGAGCAGTACTTC. Translated, this gives CASSLVSVDEQYF.